This T cell receptor beta chain was found in a study of shared clonotypes between healthy human individuals. Naive CD8 populations comprised CD45RO-negative cells positively selected for CCR7, excluding terminally differentiated effector memory CD45RA+ cells. V shed 0 bases and J 1 base; nucleotides not matched to a gene: 3. Per germline, CDR1 SGDLS and CDR2 YYNGEE. This CDR3 spans 15 amino acids. Using immunoSEQ multiplex PCR, the repertoire was profiled, and TCRdb retains in-frame clones only, with some absent. The repertoire holds around 1.9 million clones, with approximately 94% as singletons. The rearrangement links TRBV9 to TRBJ2-5; the match to TRBD2 covers 7 bases. Sequencing was done on a sample of naive CD8+ T cells from PBMCs. The sequence came from a young man in good health. Some clones in this sample may be carry-over from other donors' samples. The CDR3 reads CASSVAASGQETQYF. In DNA form, the CDR3 reads TGTGCCAGCAGCGTAGCGGCTAGCGGCCAAGAGACCCAGTACTTC. The whole variable domain, filled in from reference TRBV9 and TRBJ2-5, reads DSGVTQTPKHLITATGQRVTLRCSPRSGDLSVYWYQQSLDQGLQFLIQYYNGEERAKGNILERFSAQQFPDLHSELNLSSLELGDSALYFCASSVAASGQETQYFGPGTRLLVL.